One and the same sample provided the 31 T cell receptor beta chains below, sequenced in a study of blood T cell repertoires in COVID-19. Some clones are missing from TCRdb's copy, which holds only in-frame ones; the method was immunoSEQ multiplex PCR. The repertoire holds fewer than 150,000 clones, with 75% to 85% as singletons. What was sequenced was peripheral blood. All receptors come from a man aged 45-65 years with acute or convalescent COVID-19.

J is TRBJ2-5 and V is TRBV5-1; tentatively, D is TRBD2 (6 bases). Germline values: CDR1 SGHRS, CDR2 YFSETQ. The CDR3 spans 13 residues. The V gene lost 2 bases and the J gene lost 5 bases, with 10 bases spanning the gap. DNA of the CDR3: TGCGCCAGCAGCTTTAATGGGGGGGAGACCCAGTACTTC. It is translated as CASSFNGGETQYF.

This chain links TRBV15 with TRBJ1-5; tentative D call: TRBD1 (6 bases). CDR1 and CDR2 from the germline V gene are LNHNV and YYDKDF (reference sequence). The length of the CDR3 is 19 residues. The germline V and J ends were trimmed by 3 bases and 2 bases, with 23 bases remaining between them. CDR3 coding DNA: TGTGCCACCAGCAGTCCCGTGGGTCGGGGGGCGACTCGCAATCAGCCCCAGCATTTT. It encodes CATSSPVGRGATRNQPQHF.

The chain uses TRBV6-5 and TRBJ1-1, with D possibly being TRBD1 (6 bases). The germline CDR1 and CDR2 sequences are MNHEY and SVGAGI. The CDR3 has 12 amino acids. V was clipped by 0 bases and J by 9 bases, with 8 bases between them. This chain's CDR3 is CASSYSTGKAFF. CDR3 in DNA: TGTGCCAGCAGTTACTCGACAGGAAAAGCTTTCTTT.

This clone was detected only a few times. This rearrangement joins TRBV5-1 to TRBJ2-7; a possible D gene is TRBD2 (6 bases). The CDR3 is 14 amino acids. The germline V gene has CDR1 SGHRS and CDR2 YFSETQ. V lost 0 bases and J lost 3, with 10 bases in between. CDR3 sequence (DNA): TGCGCCAGCAGCTTGGTTAGCGGATACTACGAGCAGTACTTC. Its protein product is CASSLVSGYYEQYF.

The chain combines TRBV10-2 with TRBJ2-1; 9 bases fit TRBD2. This CDR3 is 16 amino acids long. CDR1 and CDR2 (germline): WSHSY, SAAADI. The ends lost 3 bases at V and 2 bases at J; junction bases unmatched: 5. The CDR3, as DNA: TGCGCCAGCAGTGAATATGGCGGGAGGGCCTACAATGAGCAGTTCTTC. Protein sequence: CASSEYGGRAYNEQFF.

The chain has TRBV14 and TRBJ1-4; 7 nucleotides match TRBD1. The ends lost 3 bases at V and 5 bases at J; junction bases unmatched: 6. CDR1 and CDR2 (germline): SGHDN, FVKESK. The CDR3 is 15 amino acids. This CDR3 is CASSQRQGGNEKLFF. In DNA, the CDR3 is TGTGCCAGCAGCCAGAGACAGGGCGGGAATGAAAAACTGTTTTTT.

J is TRBJ2-2 and V is TRBV7-2, with 7 bases that match TRBD1. From germline, CDR1 is SGHTA and CDR2 FQGNSA. With 2 bases clipped from V and 6 bases from J, the junction kept 6 bases outside the gene matches. The CDR3 is 15 residues long. The CDR3 DNA follows: TGTGCCAGCAGCTTACGCCGACAGGGTTCCGGGGAGCTGTTTTTT. Translation gives CASSLRRQGSGELFF. The full variable domain, its missing parts supplied by reference TRBV7-2 and TRBJ2-2, is GAGVSQSPSNKVTEKGKDVELRCDPISGHTALYWYRQSLGQGLEFLIYFQGNSAPDKSGLPSDRFSAERTGGSVSTLTIQRTQQEDSAVYLCASSLRRQGSGELFFGEGSRLTVL.

The chain links TRBV5-1 to TRBJ1-1; weak D call: TRBD1 (5 bases). V lost 1 base and J 2 bases, leaving 9 bases between the germline ends. The CDR3 contains 14 residues. Per the germline V gene, CDR1 is SGHRS and CDR2 is YFSETQ. CDR3 in amino acids: CASSLLGPNTEAFF. The CDR3 region has the DNA TGCGCCAGCAGCTTGTTGGGGCCTAACACTGAAGCTTTCTTT.

The table lists this clone with a few counts. This chain links TRBV10-1 with TRBJ2-7; D is perhaps TRBD1 (6 bases). The V gene lost 2 bases and the J gene lost 5 bases, with 13 bases spanning the gap. Germline-derived CDR1 and CDR2 are WNHNN and SYGVQD (reference sequence). CDR3 size: 14 residues. For the CDR3, the DNA is TGCGCCAGCAGTGAGAGGACAGTCCTCCACGAGCAGTACTTC. It codes for CASSERTVLHEQYF.

The genes are TRBV6-5 and TRBJ1-6, with TRBD1 identical over 7 bases. The CDR3 has 14 amino acids. CDR1 and CDR2 from the germline V gene are MNHEY and SVGAGI. Germline trimming cut 10 bases from V and 8 bases from J; bases unmatched to any gene: 11. As DNA, the CDR3 is TGTGCCACCGCCAAGGGACAGCGGGATTCACCCCTCCACTTT. This translates into CATAKGQRDSPLHF.

The chain combines TRBV11-2 with TRBJ2-6; no reliable D call. V lost 3 bases to trimming and J lost 4 bases, with 10 bases between them. Germline V gene data show CDR1 as SGHAT and CDR2 as FQNNGV. There are 15 residues in the CDR3. CDR3: CASSFTRSGANVLTF. The CDR3 bases are TGTGCCAGCAGCTTTACACGCTCCGGGGCCAACGTCCTGACTTTC.

The gene calls are TRBV28 and TRBJ1-4, with 8 positions matching TRBD1. Germline V gene sequence: CDR1 MDHEN, CDR2 SYDVKM. With V trimmed by 8 bases and J by 3 bases, 2 bases remained unmatched. This CDR3 comprises 13 residues. The CDR3 sequence is CASGGQANEKLFF. In nucleotides, the CDR3 is TGTGCCAGCGGGGGACAGGCTAATGAAAAACTGTTTTTT.

CDR3 bases: TGTGCCAGCAGGGGACAGGGTGAATGGAATGGCTACACCTTC. This codes for CASRGQGEWNGYTF. The chain joins TRBV5-4 to TRBJ1-2; 9 bases are shared with TRBD1. Germline-derived CDR1 and CDR2 are SGHNT and YYREEE (reference sequence). After removal of 5 bases from V and 6 bases from J, the junction contained 8 bases not matched to a gene. This CDR3 has 14 amino acids. Together with reference TRBV5-4 and TRBJ1-2, the CDR3 gives the full variable domain: ETGVTQSPTHLIKTRGQQVTLRCSSQSGHNTVSWYQQALGQGPQFIFQYYREEENGRGNFPPRFSGLQFPNYSSELNVNALELDDSALYLCASRGQGEWNGYTFGSGTRLTVV.

This chain connects TRBV5-1 to TRBJ1-1, with 8 bases fitting TRBD1. The germline V gene encodes CDR1 SGHRS and CDR2 YFSETQ. This CDR3 is 17 amino acids long. V gave up 10 bases and J gave up 1 base; unmatched junction bases: 18. CDR3 sequence reads: CACKETGDMLPNTEAFF. In nucleotides, the CDR3 is TGCGCCTGTAAAGAGACAGGGGATATGCTTCCGAACACTGAAGCTTTCTTT.

CDR3 nucleotide sequence: TGTGCCAGCAGCTTGGGGGCCGGAGAGACCCAGTACTTC. Residues: CASSLGAGETQYF. The chain joins TRBV7-8 to TRBJ2-5; possible D gene TRBD1, 6 bases. CDR1 and CDR2 from the germline V gene are SGHVS and FQNEAQ. There are 13 residues in the CDR3. The V gene lost 3 bases and the J gene lost 4 bases, with 9 bases spanning the gap.

The chain is built from TRBV12-5 and TRBJ1-6; D gene unclear. The CDR3 spans 17 residues. Germline CDR1 LGHNT, CDR2 FRNRAP. V lost 0 bases and J 0 bases, leaving 9 bases between the germline ends. The CDR3 region has the DNA TGTGCTAGTGGTTTGGTACCCGATAGCTCCTATAATTCACCCCTCCACTTT. This sequence encodes CASGLVPDSSYNSPLHF.

The genes are TRBV6-5 and TRBJ1-2, with 11 bases that match TRBD1. This CDR3 is built from 14 residues. Germline V gene data show CDR1 as MNHEY and CDR2 as SVGAGI. Germline trimming cut 6 bases from V and 2 bases from J; bases unmatched to any gene: 2. The CDR3 sequence: CASRGDRGNYGYTF. The CDR3 DNA sequence: TGTGCCAGCAGGGGGGACAGGGGGAACTATGGCTACACCTTC.

V and J are TRBV27 and TRBJ1-1; 7 bases match TRBD1. CDR3 size: 18 residues. After removal of 5 bases from V and 4 bases from J, the junction contained 19 bases not matched to a gene. Germline CDR1 MNHEY, CDR2 SMNVEV (reference sequence). CDR3 sequence: CASSPSPSVRDRSTEAFF. CDR3 DNA sequence: TGTGCCAGCAGTCCGTCCCCTTCGGTACGGGACAGATCCACTGAAGCTTTCTTT.

The rearrangement joins TRBV13 to TRBJ1-1, with TRBD1 identical over 8 bases. Looked up from germline, CDR1 is PRHDT and CDR2 is FYEKMQ (reference sequence). The CDR3 sequence is 15 residues long. V dropped 1 base and J dropped 4; count of bases not matched to a gene: 5. In DNA, the CDR3 is TGTGCCAGCAGCTTAGCCATTACAGGGGGCACTGAAGCTTTCTTT. It yields the protein CASSLAITGGTEAFF.

This sequence joins TRBV5-1 and TRBJ2-5; 7 nucleotides align to TRBD1. The germline gives CDR1 SGHRS, CDR2 YFSETQ. Germline trimming cut 4 bases from V and 2 bases from J; bases unmatched to any gene: 5. The CDR3 runs to 14 residues. This CDR3 is CASSRDSTQETQYF. In DNA form, the CDR3 reads TGCGCCAGCAGCCGGGACAGCACACAAGAGACCCAGTACTTC.

This chain connects TRBV6-8 to TRBJ1-6; 7 nucleotides agree with TRBD1. CDR3 length: 13 amino acids. V trimming: 6 bases; J trimming: 8 bases; junction bases outside the gene matches: 4. The germline gives CDR1 MNHGY, CDR2 SAAAGT. This CDR3 is CASSLTGDSPLHF. In DNA, the CDR3 is TGTGCCAGCAGCTTAACAGGGGATTCACCCCTCCACTTT.

This rearrangement joins TRBV7-9 to TRBJ1-2; maybe TRBD1 (6 bases). Germline assignment: CDR1 SEHNR and CDR2 FQNEAQ (reference sequence). V dropped 2 bases and J dropped 5 bases, with 15 bases sitting between them. This CDR3 is built from 15 residues. The CDR3 region is CASSLTTGLVYGYTF. The CDR3 DNA sequence: TGTGCCAGCAGCTTAACCACAGGGCTGGTGTATGGCTACACCTTC.

The chain has TRBV5-8 and TRBJ1-1; a possible D gene is TRBD1 (6 bases). The length of the CDR3 is 15 residues. The germline CDR1 and CDR2 sequences are SGHTS and YDEGEE. V was cut by 4 bases and J by 3 bases, with 16 bases left in between. The CDR3 sequence is CASSVPGTYYTEAFF. DNA for the CDR3: TGTGCCAGCAGCGTACCCGGGACATATTACACTGAAGCTTTCTTT.

This clone was counted ten times or more. The rearrangement links TRBV27 to TRBJ1-1; TRBD1 matches 9 bases. J lost 1 base, V lost 5 bases, and 5 bases had no gene match. CDR3 length equals 15 residues. Germline V lookup: CDR1 MNHEY, CDR2 SMNVEV (reference sequence). CDR3 sequence (DNA): TGTGCCAGCAGTCGAACAGGGGGCCGGAACACTGAAGCTTTCTTT. It is translated as CASSRTGGRNTEAFF.

This rearrangement joins TRBV25-1 to TRBJ1-5, with D tentatively TRBD1 (5 bases). The CDR3 has 15 residues. Trimming left V 1 base short and J 4 bases short, with 11 bases between. From germline, CDR1 is MGHDK and CDR2 SYGVNS. As DNA, the CDR3 is TGTGCCAGCAGTGAATCAGTGGGGGGTAATCAGCCCCAGCATTTT. This gives the protein CASSESVGGNQPQHF.

This sequence joins TRBV5-1 and TRBJ1-5, with unresolved D. V was cut by 4 bases and J by 0 bases, with 14 bases left in between. The CDR3 loop spans 16 amino acids. Germline V gene lookup returns CDR1 SGHRS and CDR2 YFSETQ. CDR3 sequence reads: CASSGRYSYSNQPQHF. CDR3 sequence (DNA): TGCGCCAGCAGCGGAAGGTACAGCTATAGCAATCAGCCCCAGCATTTT.

The chain has TRBV3-1 (or the pseudogene TRBV3-2) and TRBJ1-6; D is perhaps TRBD1 (6 bases). The ends were cut back, 3 bases at V and 6 bases at J, with 15 bases in the middle. Per the germline V gene, CDR1 is LGHDT and CDR2 is YNNKEL (reference sequence). The CDR3 length is 16 residues. CDR3 in amino acids: CASSQYGGRINSPLHF. In nucleotides, the CDR3 is TGTGCCAGCAGCCAGTACGGGGGGCGCATTAATTCACCCCTCCACTTT.

The chain couples TRBV6-5 to TRBJ2-1; 12 bases align to TRBD1. CDR3 length: 15 residues. The germline V gene encodes CDR1 MNHEY and CDR2 SVGAGI. Trimming cost V 6 bases and J 7 bases; bases outside gene matches: 7. The CDR3: CASSSGTGGKNEQFF. The CDR3 bases are TGTGCCAGCAGCTCCGGGACAGGGGGCAAGAATGAGCAGTTCTTC.

J is TRBJ2-7 and V is TRBV4-2, with D perhaps TRBD2 (5 bases). The germline V gene encodes CDR1 LGHNA and CDR2 YNFKEQ. This CDR3 has 15 amino acids. Deletions cut 1 base from V and 0 bases from J, with 10 bases between. CDR3 DNA sequence: TGTGCCAGCAGCCAAGCTCCGGGGAGCTCCTACGAGCAGTACTTC. This sequence encodes CASSQAPGSSYEQYF.

This chain connects TRBV9 to TRBJ2-7; D is possibly TRBD2 (7 bases). CDR1 is SGDLS and CDR2 is YYNGEE in the germline V gene. V was clipped by 3 bases and J by 2 bases, with 12 bases between them. The CDR3 covers 14 residues. CDR3 sequence (DNA): TGTGCCAGCAGCGCCAGGGAGGGGGCCTACGAGCAGTACTTC. Its translation is CASSAREGAYEQYF.

The chain links TRBV18 to TRBJ2-1, with a possible D match to TRBD2 (7 bases). Germline V gene lookup returns CDR1 KGHSH and CDR2 LQKENI. This CDR3 comprises 16 residues. Trimming removed 6 bases from V and 5 bases from J, with 20 bases in between. CDR3 region: CASSPRGSGTNNEQFF. The DNA for the CDR3 is TGTGCCAGCTCCCCTAGGGGGAGCGGGACTAACAATGAGCAGTTCTTC.